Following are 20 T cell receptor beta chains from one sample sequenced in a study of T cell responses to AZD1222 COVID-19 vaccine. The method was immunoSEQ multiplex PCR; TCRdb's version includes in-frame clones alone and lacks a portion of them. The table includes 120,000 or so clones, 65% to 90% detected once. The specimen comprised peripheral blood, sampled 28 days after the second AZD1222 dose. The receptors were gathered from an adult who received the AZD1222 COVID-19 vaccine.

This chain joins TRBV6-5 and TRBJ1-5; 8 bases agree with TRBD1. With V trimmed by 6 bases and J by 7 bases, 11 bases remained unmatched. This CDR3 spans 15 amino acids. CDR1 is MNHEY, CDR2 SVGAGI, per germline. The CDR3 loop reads CASRPTGVFAQPQHF. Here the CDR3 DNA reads TGTGCCAGCAGACCGACAGGGGTATTCGCCCAGCCCCAGCATTTT.

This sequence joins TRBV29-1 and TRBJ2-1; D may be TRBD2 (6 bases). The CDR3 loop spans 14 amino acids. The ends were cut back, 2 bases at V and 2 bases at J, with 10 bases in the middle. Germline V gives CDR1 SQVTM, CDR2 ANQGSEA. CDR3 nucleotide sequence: TGCAGCGTTGAACTAGCGCGAACCTACAATGAGCAGTTCTTC. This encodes CSVELARTYNEQFF.

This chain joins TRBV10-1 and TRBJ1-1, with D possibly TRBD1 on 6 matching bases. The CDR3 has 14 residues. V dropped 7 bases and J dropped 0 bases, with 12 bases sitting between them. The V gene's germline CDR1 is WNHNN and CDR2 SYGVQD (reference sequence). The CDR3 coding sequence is TGCGCCAGCAACTCGGACAGTATGAACACTGAAGCTTTCTTT. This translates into CASNSDSMNTEAFF.

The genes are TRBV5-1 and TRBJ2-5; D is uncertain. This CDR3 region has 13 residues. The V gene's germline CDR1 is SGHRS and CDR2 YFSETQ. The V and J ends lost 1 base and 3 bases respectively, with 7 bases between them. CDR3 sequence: CASSLQDEETQYF. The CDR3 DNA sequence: TGCGCCAGCAGCTTGCAGGACGAAGAGACCCAGTACTTC. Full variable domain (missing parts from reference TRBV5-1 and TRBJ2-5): KAGVTQTPRYLIKTRGQQVTLSCSPISGHRSVSWYQQTPGQGLQFLFEYFSETQRNKGNFPGRFSGRQFSNSRSEMNVSTLELGDSALYLCASSLQDEETQYFGPGTRLLVL.

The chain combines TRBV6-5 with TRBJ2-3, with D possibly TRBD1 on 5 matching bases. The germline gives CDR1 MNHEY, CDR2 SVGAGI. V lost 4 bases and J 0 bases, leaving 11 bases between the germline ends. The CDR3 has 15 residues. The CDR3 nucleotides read TGTGCCAGCAGTTCCTTGGACATGAGCACAGATACGCAGTATTTT. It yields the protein CASSSLDMSTDTQYF.

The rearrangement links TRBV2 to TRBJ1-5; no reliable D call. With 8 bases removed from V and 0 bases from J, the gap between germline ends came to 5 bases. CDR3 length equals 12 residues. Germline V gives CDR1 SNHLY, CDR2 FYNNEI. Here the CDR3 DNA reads TGTGCCAGCGGGTCTAGCAATCAGCCCCAGCATTTT. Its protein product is CASGSSNQPQHF.

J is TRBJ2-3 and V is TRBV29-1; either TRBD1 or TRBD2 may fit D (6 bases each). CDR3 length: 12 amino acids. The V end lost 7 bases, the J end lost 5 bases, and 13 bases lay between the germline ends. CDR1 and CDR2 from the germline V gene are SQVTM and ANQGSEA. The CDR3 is CSAHRGLDTQYF. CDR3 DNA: TGCAGCGCCCACCGGGGGCTAGATACGCAGTATTTT.

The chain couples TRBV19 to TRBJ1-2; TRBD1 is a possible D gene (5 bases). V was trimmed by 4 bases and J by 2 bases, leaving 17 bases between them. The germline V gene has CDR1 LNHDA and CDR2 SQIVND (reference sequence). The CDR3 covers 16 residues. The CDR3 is CASSTPGKGINYGYTF. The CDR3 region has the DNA TGTGCCAGTAGTACCCCCGGAAAGGGGATAAACTATGGCTACACCTTC.

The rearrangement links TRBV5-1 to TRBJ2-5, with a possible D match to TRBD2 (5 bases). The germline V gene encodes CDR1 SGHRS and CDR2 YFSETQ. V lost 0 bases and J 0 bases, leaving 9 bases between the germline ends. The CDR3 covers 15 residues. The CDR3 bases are TGCGCCAGCAGCTTGGCCTGGGAGTACCAAGAGACCCAGTACTTC. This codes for CASSLAWEYQETQYF.

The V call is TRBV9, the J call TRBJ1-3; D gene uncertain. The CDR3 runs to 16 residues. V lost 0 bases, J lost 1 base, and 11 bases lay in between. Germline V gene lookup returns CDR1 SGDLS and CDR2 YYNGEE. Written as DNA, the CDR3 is TGTGCCAGCAGCGTAGAGGGTCGGAGATCTGGAAACACCATATATTTT. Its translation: CASSVEGRRSGNTIYF.

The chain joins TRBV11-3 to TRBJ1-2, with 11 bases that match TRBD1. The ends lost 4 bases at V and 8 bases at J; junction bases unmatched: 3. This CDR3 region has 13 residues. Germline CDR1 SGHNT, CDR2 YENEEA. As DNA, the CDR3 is TGTGCCAGCAGCTCGGACAGGGGGCACGGCTACACCTTC. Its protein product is CASSSDRGHGYTF.

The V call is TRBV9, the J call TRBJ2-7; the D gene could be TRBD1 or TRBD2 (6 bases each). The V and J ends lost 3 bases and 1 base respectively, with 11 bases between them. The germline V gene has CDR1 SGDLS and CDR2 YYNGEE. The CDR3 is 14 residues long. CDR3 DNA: TGTGCCAGCAGCGATACAGGGACTTCCTACGAGCAGTACTTC. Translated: CASSDTGTSYEQYF.

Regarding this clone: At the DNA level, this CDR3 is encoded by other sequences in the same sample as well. The CDR3: CASSLRGGTNEKLFF. The CDR3, as DNA: TGTGCCAGCAGCCTGCGGGGTGGGACTAATGAAAAACTGTTTTTT. The V call is TRBV7-3, the J call TRBJ1-4; D remains unclear. Germline V gene data show CDR1 as SGHTA and CDR2 as FQGTGA. CDR3 length equals 15 residues. The V gene lost 5 bases and the J gene lost 2 bases, with 12 bases spanning the gap.

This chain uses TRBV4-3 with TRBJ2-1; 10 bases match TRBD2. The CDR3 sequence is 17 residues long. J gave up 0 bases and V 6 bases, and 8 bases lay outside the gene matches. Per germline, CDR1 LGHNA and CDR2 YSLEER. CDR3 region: CASRQRSGGSSYNEQFF. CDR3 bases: TGCGCCAGCAGGCAACGTAGCGGGGGGTCCTCCTACAATGAGCAGTTCTTC.

The CDR3 loop reads CASSLATGRYNEQFF. CDR3 in DNA: TGTGCCAGCAGCTTAGCGACAGGGCGCTACAATGAGCAGTTCTTC. J is TRBJ2-1 and V is TRBV7-2; 7 bases match TRBD1. V was pared by 0 bases and J by 3 bases, with 2 bases of the junction left unmatched. CDR1 and CDR2 (germline): SGHTA, FQGNSA. The CDR3 has 15 amino acids.

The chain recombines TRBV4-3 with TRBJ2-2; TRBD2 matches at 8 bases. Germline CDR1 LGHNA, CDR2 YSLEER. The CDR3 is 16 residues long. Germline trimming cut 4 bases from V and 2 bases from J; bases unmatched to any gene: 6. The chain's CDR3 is CASSRSGLANTGELFF. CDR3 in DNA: TGCGCCAGCAGCCGATCAGGACTAGCTAACACCGGGGAGCTGTTTTTT.

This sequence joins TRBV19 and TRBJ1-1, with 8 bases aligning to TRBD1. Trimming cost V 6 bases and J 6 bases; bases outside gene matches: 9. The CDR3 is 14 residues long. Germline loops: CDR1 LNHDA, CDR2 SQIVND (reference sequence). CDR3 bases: TGTGCCAGTAGCATACGGACAGGGACTTCTGAAGCTTTCTTT. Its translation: CASSIRTGTSEAFF.

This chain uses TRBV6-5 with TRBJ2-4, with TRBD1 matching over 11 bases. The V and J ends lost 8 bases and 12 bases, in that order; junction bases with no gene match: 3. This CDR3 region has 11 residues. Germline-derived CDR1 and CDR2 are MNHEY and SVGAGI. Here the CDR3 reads CASGQGASQYF. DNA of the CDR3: TGTGCCAGCGGACAGGGGGCAAGTCAGTACTTC.

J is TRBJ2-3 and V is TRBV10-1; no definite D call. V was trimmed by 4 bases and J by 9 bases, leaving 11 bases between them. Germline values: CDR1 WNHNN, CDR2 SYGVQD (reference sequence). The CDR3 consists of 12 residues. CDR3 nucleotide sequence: TGCGCCAGCAGTGTGAACTCCCAGACGCAGTATTTT. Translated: CASSVNSQTQYF.

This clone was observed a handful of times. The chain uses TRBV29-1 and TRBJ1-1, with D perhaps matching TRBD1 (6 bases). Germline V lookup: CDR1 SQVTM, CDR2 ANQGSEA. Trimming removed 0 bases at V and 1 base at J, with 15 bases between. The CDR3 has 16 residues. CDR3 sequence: CSVEEVRGPRNTEAFF. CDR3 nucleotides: TGCAGCGTTGAAGAAGTCAGGGGACCTAGGAACACTGAAGCTTTCTTT.